This TCR beta chain emerged from a study of T cell responses to AZD1222 COVID-19 vaccine. Looking at the study overall: Second doses that came at about 4 or about 12 weeks were put together. The study's findings and limits: Spike-spanning, vaccine-associated CD4 TCRs were dominant at 160-218 and 743-854. An increase in Spike-specific TCR breadth and depth was observed after two AZD1222 doses.

Produced via immunoSEQ multiplex PCR; TCRdb's table is partial and in-frame only. Found here are approximately 35,000 clones, 80% to 90% of them singletons; the top ten hold 6.8%. Worth noting for this clone: Its antigen remains unidentified.

The J segment lost 5 bases and the V segment lost 3 bases, leaving 10 bases of the junction unmatched. The CDR3 runs 15 residues. The germline CDR1 and CDR2 sequences are KGHSH and LQKENI. The clonotype originates from an adult in good health. The chain joins TRBV18 to TRBJ2-7, with 7 positions matching TRBD1. The sequenced sample was peripheral blood, obtained on day 0 of AZD1222 vaccination. Written as DNA, the CDR3 is TGTGCCAGCTCACCCTACGGGACAGTTAGTAACGAGCAGTACTTC. The encoded protein is CASSPYGTVSNEQYF.